The clone carrying this TCR beta chain has just one count. As yet, its antigen is unknown. The assay was immunoSEQ multiplex PCR, and TCRdb's table has in-frame clones only and misses some. The sample consists of around 450,000 clones, 75% to 90% of them appearing once. This sample's treatment: around 19 received Ad26.COV2.S at low or high dose, single or two shots; roughly 5 received placebo; per-sample allocation not given. Repertoires come from day 63 after the first vaccine or placebo injection. Donation came from an adult in Boston who was aged 18-55 years. An Ad26 vector that expressed Wuhan-strain SARS-CoV-2 spike constituted the vaccine. This record belongs to a study of Ad26.COV2.S vaccination and SARS-CoV-2 variants. Study-wide results and limits: The TCR breadth and depth analyses may have understated or missed part of the total T cell responses. Once vaccination had occurred, spike-specific CD8+ and CD4+ T cell responses reportedly showed substantial breadth.

J gave up 1 base and V 1 base, and 4 bases lay outside the gene matches. Germline CDR1 LNHNV, CDR2 YYDKDF (reference sequence). The CDR3 has 16 amino acids. This sequence was found in a person between 18 and 60 years old who received the Ad26.COV2.S COVID-19 vaccine or a placebo. Sample: peripheral blood, taken in a trial of Ad26.COV2.S vaccine versus placebo. V and J are TRBV15 and TRBJ2-1; 7 positions match TRBD1. This chain's CDR3 is CATSRAWDSSYNEQFF. DNA of the CDR3: TGTGCCACCAGCAGAGCCTGGGACAGTTCCTACAATGAGCAGTTCTTC.